This T cell receptor (beta chain) originates from a study of CD8 T cells in ankylosing spondylitis. Findings and limits, study-wide: Certain motif variants had earlier been reported in reactive arthritis synovial fluid and blood. Disease-linked clones reportedly concentrated significantly in matched ankylosing spondylitis synovial fluid. Clones linked to the disease showed a CD8+ phenotype. They occurred at relatively low frequencies in peripheral blood. A TCR beta motif of under 10 highly homologous variants appeared characteristic of ankylosing spondylitis blood.

A few counts support this clonotype. Its antigen remains unidentified. The trim removed 2 bases at V and 2 bases at J, leaving 7 bases unmatched. The CDR3 runs to 16 residues. Molecular-barcoded quantitative 5'-RACE produced these TCR beta libraries. TCRdb reprocessed the 5' RACE reads via MiXCR and lists one record per CDR3 protein. The sample carries under 450,000 distinct CDR3 sequences, about 15% recorded once. This clonotype was obtained from a male donor with ankylosing spondylitis. The chain recombines TRBV12-3 or TRBV12-4 with TRBJ2-7, with TRBD2 matching 9 bases. The sample taken for sequencing was blood, either unsorted or a sorted T cell fraction (not recorded which). The CDR3 sequence: CASSLLATSGTYEQYF. CDR3 bases: TGTGCCAGCAGTTTACTAGCGACTAGCGGAACCTACGAGCAGTACTTC.